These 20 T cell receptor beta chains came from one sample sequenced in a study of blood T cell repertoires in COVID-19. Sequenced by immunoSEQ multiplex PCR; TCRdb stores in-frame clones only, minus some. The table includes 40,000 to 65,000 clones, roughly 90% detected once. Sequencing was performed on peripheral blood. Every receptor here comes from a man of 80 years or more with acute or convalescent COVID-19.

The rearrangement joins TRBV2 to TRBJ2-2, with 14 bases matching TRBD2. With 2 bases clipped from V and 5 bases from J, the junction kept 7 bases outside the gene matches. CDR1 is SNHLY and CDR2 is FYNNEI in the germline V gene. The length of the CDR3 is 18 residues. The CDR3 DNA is TGTGCCAGCAGTGAAACGACTAGCGGGGGGGCCCGGACCGGGGAGCTGTTTTTT. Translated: CASSETTSGGARTGELFF.

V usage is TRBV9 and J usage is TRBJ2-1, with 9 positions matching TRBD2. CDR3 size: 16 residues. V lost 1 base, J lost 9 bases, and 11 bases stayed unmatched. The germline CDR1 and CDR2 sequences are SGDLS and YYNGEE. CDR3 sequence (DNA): TGTGCCAGCAGCGTATCTGCGGGGGGGCCTTTAGTTGAGCAGTTCTTC. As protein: CASSVSAGGPLVEQFF.

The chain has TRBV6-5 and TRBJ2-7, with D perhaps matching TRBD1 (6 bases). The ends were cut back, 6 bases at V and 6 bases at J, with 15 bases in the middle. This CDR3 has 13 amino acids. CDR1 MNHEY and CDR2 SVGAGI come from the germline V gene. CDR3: CASRPGQSFEQYF. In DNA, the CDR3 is TGTGCCAGCAGACCGGGACAATCTTTCGAGCAGTACTTC.

CDR3 region: CATSRTGGSQETQYF. CDR3 bases: TGTGCCACCAGTAGGACAGGGGGCTCCCAAGAGACCCAGTACTTC. The V and J genes are TRBV24-1 and TRBJ2-5; TRBD1 matches at 11 bases. The CDR3 length is 15 residues. The germline V gene encodes CDR1 KGHDR and CDR2 SFDVKD. Trimming cost V 6 bases and J 1 base; bases outside gene matches: 3.

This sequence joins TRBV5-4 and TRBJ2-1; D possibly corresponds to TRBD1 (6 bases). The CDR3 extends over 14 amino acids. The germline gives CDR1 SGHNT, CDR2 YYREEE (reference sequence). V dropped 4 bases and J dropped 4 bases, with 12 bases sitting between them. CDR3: CASSHSGQYNEQFF. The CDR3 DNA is TGTGCCAGCAGCCATAGTGGACAGTACAATGAGCAGTTCTTC.

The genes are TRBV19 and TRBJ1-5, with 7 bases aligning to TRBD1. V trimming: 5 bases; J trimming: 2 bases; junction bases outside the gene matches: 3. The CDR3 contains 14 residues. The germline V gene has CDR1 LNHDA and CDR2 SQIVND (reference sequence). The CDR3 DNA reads TGTGCCAGTAGTCACAGGGGTGGCAATCAGCCCCAGCATTTT. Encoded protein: CASSHRGGNQPQHF. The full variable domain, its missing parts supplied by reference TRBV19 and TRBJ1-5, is DGGITQSPKYLFRKEGQNVTLSCEQNLNHDAMYWYRQDPGQGLRLIYYSQIVNDFQKGDIAEGYSVSREKKESFPLTVTSAQKNPTAFYLCASSHRGGNQPQHFGDGTRLSIL.

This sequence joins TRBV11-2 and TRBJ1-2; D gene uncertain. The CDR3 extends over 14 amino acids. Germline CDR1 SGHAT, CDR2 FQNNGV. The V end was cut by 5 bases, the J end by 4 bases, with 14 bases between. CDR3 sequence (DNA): TGTGCCAGCAGCCCAAGCTCTTTCCCCTATGGCTACACCTTC. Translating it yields CASSPSSFPYGYTF.

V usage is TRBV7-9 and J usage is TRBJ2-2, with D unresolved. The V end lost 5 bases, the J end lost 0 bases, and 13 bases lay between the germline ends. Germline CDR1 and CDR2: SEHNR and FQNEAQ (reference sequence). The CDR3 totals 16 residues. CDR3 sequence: CASSRVTAANTGELFF. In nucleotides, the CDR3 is TGTGCCAGCAGCCGGGTAACGGCGGCGAACACCGGGGAGCTGTTTTTT.

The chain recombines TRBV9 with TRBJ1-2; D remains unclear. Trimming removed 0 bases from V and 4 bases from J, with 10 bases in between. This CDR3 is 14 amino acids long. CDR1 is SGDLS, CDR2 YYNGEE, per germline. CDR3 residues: CASSVAAGTYGYTF. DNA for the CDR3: TGTGCCAGCAGCGTAGCGGCAGGCACCTATGGCTACACCTTC.

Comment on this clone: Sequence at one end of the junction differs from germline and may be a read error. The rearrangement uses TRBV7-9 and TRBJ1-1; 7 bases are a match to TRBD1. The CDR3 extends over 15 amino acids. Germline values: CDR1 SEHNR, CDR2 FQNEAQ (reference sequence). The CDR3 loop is CASSLAEGAGTEAFF. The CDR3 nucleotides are TGTGCCAGCAGCCTAGCGGAGGGGGCCGGCACTGAAGCTTTCTTT.

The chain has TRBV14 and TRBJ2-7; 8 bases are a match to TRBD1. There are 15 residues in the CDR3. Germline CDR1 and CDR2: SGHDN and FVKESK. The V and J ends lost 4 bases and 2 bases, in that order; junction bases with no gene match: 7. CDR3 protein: CASSLKQGGPYEQYF. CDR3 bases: TGTGCCAGCAGCCTGAAACAGGGGGGACCCTACGAGCAGTACTTC. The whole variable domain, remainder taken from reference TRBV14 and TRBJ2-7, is EAGVTQFPSHSVIEKGQTVTLRCDPISGHDNLYWYRRVMGKEIKFLLHFVKESKQDESGMPNNRFLAERTGGTYSTLKVQPAELEDSGVYFCASSLKQGGPYEQYFGPGTRLTVT.

CDR3 bases: TGTGCCAGCAGTGACGGACAGGGGTGGAATGAGCAGTTCTTC. Amino acid sequence: CASSDGQGWNEQFF. The chain employs TRBV6-1 and TRBJ2-1, with 9 bases lining up with TRBD1. Germline assignment: CDR1 MNHNS and CDR2 SASEGT. Germline trimming cut 3 bases from V and 7 bases from J; bases unmatched to any gene: 4. The CDR3 totals 14 residues.

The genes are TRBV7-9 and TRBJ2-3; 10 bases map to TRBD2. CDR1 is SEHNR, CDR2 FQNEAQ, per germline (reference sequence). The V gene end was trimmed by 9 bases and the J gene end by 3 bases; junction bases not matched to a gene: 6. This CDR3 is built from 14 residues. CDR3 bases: TGTGCCAGTTTAGCGGGGGGCTCAACAGATACGCAGTATTTT. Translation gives CASLAGGSTDTQYF.

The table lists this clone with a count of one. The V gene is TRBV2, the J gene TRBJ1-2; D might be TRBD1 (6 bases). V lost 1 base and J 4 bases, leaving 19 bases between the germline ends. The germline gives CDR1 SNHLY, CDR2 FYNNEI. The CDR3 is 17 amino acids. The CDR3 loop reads CASSEDRVGSGSYGYTF. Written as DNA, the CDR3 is TGTGCCAGCAGTGAAGACAGGGTAGGCAGTGGGAGCTATGGCTACACCTTC. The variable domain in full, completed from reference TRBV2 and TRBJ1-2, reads EPEVTQTPSHQVTQMGQEVILRCVPISNHLYFYWYRQILGQKVEFLVSFYNNEISEKSEIFDDQFSVERPDGSNFTLKIRSTKLEDSAMYFCASSEDRVGSGSYGYTFGSGTRLTVV.

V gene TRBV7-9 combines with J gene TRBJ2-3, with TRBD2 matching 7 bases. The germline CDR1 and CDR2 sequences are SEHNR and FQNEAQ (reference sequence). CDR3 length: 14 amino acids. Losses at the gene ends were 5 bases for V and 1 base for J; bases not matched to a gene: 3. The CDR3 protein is CASSASGRTDTQYF. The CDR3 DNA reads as TGTGCCAGCAGCGCTAGCGGCCGCACAGATACGCAGTATTTT.

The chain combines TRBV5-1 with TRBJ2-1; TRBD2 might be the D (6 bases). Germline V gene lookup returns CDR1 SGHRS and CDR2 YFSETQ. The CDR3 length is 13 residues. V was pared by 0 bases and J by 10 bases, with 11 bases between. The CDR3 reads CASSLVRLGEQFF. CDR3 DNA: TGCGCCAGCAGCTTGGTTAGACTAGGGGAGCAGTTCTTC.

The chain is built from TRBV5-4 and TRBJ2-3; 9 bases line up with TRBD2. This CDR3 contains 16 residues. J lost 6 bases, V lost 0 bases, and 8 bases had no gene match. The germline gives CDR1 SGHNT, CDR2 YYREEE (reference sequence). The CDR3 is CASSLDAGGPGDTQYF. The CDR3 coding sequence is TGTGCCAGCAGCTTGGATGCGGGGGGGCCAGGGGATACGCAGTATTTT.

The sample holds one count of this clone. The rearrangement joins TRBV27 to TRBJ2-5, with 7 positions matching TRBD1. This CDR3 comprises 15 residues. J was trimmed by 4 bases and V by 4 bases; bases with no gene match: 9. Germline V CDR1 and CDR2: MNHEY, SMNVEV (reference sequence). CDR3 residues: CASSSLGAGGETQYF. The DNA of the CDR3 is TGTGCCAGCAGTTCCTTAGGGGCAGGGGGAGAGACCCAGTACTTC.

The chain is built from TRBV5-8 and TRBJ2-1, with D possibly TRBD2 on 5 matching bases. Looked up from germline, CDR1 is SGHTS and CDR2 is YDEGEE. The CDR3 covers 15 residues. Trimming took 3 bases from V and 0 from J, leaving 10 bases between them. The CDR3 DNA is TGTGCCAGCAGCTCACTGAGGGTCTCCTACAATGAGCAGTTCTTC. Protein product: CASSSLRVSYNEQFF.

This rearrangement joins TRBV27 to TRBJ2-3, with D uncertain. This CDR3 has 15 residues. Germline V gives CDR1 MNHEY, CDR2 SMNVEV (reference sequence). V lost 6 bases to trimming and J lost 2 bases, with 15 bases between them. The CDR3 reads CASSRTTSFTDTQYF. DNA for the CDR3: TGTGCCAGCAGCCGAACAACGTCGTTCACAGATACGCAGTATTTT.